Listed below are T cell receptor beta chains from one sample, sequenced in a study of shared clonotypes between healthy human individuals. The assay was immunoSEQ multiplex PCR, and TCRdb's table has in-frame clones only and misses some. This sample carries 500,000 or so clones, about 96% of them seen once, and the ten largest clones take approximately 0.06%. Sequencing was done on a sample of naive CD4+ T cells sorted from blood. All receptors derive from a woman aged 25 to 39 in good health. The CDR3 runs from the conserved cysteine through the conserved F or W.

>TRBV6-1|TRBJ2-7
CASKRASRADYEQYF
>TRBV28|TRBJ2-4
CASSLLGSKNIQYF
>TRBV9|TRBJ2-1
CASSVGWGSYNEQFF
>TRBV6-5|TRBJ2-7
CASRIGTSQQYF
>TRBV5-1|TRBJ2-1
CASSYVSYNEQFF
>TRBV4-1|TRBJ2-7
CASSQDTGREQYF
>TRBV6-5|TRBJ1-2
CASSVERDYGYTF
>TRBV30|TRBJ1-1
CAWVTGDTEAFF
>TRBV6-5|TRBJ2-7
CACARFWGSYEQYF
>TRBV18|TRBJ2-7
CASSPPGYEQYF
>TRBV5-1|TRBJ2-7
CASSLASLSNEQYF
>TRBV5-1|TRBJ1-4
CASSANPGTGPDKLFF
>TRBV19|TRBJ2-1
CASRETSGSYNEQFF
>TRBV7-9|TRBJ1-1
CASSFPTGQSEAFF
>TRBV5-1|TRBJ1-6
CASSLLQGRDSPLHF
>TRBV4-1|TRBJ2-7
CASSQAWDRGSSYEQYF
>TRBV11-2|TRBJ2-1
CASSLGTRDYFRFF
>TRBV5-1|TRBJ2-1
CASIQGGQSDEQFF
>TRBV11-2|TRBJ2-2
CASSPLGGRTGELFF
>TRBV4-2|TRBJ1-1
CASSQPGQGHTEAFF
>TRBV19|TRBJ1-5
CASSSRQNPQPQHF
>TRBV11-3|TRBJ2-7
CASSSTGADEQYF
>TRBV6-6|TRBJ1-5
CASTGTGNINGPQHF
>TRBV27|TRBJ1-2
CASRLTGQGSYGYTF
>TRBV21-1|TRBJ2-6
CASSLAPPGQGSSNSGANVLTF
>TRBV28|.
CASTDTRSYEQYF
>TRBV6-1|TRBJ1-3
CASSGSGATGNTIYF
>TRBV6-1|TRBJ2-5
CASSSIGGETQYF
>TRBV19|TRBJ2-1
CASSIAGRYNEQFF
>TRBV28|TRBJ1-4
CASSSGANEKLFF
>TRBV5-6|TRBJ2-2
CASSRGGSTGELFF
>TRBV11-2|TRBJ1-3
CASSFNRGQSSGNTIYF
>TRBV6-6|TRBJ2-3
CASGREADTQYF
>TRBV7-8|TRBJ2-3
CASSLRRRAFGTDTQYF
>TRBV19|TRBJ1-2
CASTHTGNYYHGYTF
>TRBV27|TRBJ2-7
CASRRQGTTYEQYF
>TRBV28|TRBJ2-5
CASRPFPLKQETQYF
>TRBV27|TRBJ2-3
CASRWGQTSGTDTQYF
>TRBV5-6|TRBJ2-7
CASRRALGYSYEQYF
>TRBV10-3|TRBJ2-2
CAISEDRGNTGELFF
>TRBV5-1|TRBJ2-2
CASSLVSGGELFF
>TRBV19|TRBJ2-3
CASTTTGGRDTQYF
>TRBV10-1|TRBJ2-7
CASTKTGRTSYEQYF
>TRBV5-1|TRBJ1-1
CASSLASARNTEAFF
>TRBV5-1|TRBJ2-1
CASSLAGDAVNEQFF
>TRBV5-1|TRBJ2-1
CASSWGVPGTSGRAGGNEQFF
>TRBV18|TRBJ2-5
CASSPRASGGEETQYF